This is a list of T cell receptor beta chains from one sample in a study of T cells in Graves' hyperthyroidism and ophthalmopathy. TCRdb ran MiXCR on the multiplex PCR reads and lists one entry per CDR3 protein. The profile shows roughly 400,000 distinct CDR3 sequences, around 15% of them singletons. Sequenced input: blood. The receptors come from a man aged 45-65 years with Graves' ophthalmopathy. Both conserved end residues are part of each CDR3. The D gene is left open where the match is weak. Rows give clone size only sometimes, using once, few, many, or a class for an expanded clone.

many,TRBJ1-5,TRBD1,TRBV3-1,CASSPGAGTGDQPQHF,TGTGCCAGCAGCCCTGGGGCTGGGACAGGTGATCAGCCCCAGCATTTT
many,TRBJ2-7,.,TRBV12-3/TRBV12-4,CASSFLQGRNEQYF,TGTGCCAGCAGTTTTTTACAGGGGAGGAACGAGCAGTACTTC
.,TRBJ1-1,TRBD1,TRBV19,CASNRDRSNTEAFF,TGTGCCAGTAACAGGGACAGATCGAACACTGAAGCTTTCTTT
many,TRBJ2-7,TRBD1,TRBV30,CAWTYRTGYEQYF,TGTGCTTGGACCTATAGGACAGGTTACGAGCAGTACTTC
many,TRBJ1-5,.,TRBV3-1,CASSQGPSNQPQHF,TGTGCCAGCAGCCAAGGGCCTAGCAATCAGCCCCAGCATTTT
many,TRBJ2-4,.,TRBV20-1,CSARGLGRGKNIQYF,TGCAGTGCTCGCGGTTTGGGGAGAGGCAAAAACATTCAGTACTTC
.,TRBJ2-3,TRBD2,TRBV20-1,CSARTGGSVTDTQYF,TGCAGTGCCCGAACGGGGGGTAGCGTCACAGATACGCAGTATTTT
few,TRBJ1-5,.,TRBV4-1,CASSQRDISNQPQHF,TGCGCCAGCAGCCAACGGGACATTAGCAATCAGCCCCAGCATTTT
many,TRBJ2-5,.,TRBV7-8,CASSFISGGSTGETQYF,TGTGCCAGCAGCTTCATTTCTGGAGGGTCGACCGGGGAGACCCAGTACTTC
few,TRBJ1-5,TRBD1,TRBV20-1,CSASPRDRASQPQHF,TGCAGTGCTAGTCCCCGGGACAGGGCTAGTCAGCCCCAGCATTTT
many,TRBJ1-5,.,TRBV28,CASSLGRRDQPQHF,TGTGCCAGCAGTTTGGGCAGAAGAGATCAGCCCCAGCATTTT
many,TRBJ2-3,TRBD2,TRBV29-1,CSVGGGGAISTDTQYF,TGCAGCGTTGGTGGGGGAGGGGCAATAAGCACAGATACGCAGTATTTT
many,TRBJ2-3,.,TRBV11-1,CASSLVGVGTQYF,TGTGCCAGCAGCTTAGTGGGTGTCGGTACGCAGTATTTT